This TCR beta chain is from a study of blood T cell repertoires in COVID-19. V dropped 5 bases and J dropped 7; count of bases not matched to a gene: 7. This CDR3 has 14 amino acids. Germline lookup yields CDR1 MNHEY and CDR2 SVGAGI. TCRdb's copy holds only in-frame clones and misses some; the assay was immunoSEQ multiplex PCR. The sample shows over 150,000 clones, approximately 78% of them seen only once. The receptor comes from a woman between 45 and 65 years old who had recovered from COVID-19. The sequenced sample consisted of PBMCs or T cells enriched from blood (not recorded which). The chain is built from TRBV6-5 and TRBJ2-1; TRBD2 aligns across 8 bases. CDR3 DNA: TGTGCCAGCAGTCCACTCGGGAGGGGGAATGAGCAGTTCTTC. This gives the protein CASSPLGRGNEQFF.